These 16 T cell receptor beta chains were sequenced from one sample in a study of glioma-infiltrating T cells (TCRdb year 2016). Instrument on record: Illumina MiSeq. The iRepertoire nested amplicon-rescue multiplex PCR (arm-PCR) platform was used to amplify TCR alpha and beta CDR3 regions from RNA. Through fastp at Q25 and MiXCR, TCRdb rebuilt clones from the public reads, retaining in-frame beta chains. Every CDR3 protein is listed once, alongside the most common genes and DNA of its rows. The sample has more than 300,000 distinct CDR3 sequences on record, about 40% of them singletons. Approximately 12% of the sample comes from the top ten. Sequencing used glioma tissue, nonneoplastic brain tissue, or PBMCs (not recorded which). The receptors come from a human donor with low-grade glioma or glioblastoma, undergoing nonglioma brain surgery, or in good health (not recorded which).

The table lists this clonotype with a few counts. The gene calls are TRBV24-1 and TRBJ2-5; D is perhaps TRBD2 (5 bases). Germline-derived CDR1 and CDR2 are KGHDR and SFDVKD. The CDR3 consists of 14 residues. V lost 1 base and J lost 3, with 8 bases in between. The DNA of the CDR3 is TGTGCCACCAGTGATTTCGTGGGAGAAGAGACCCAGTACTTC. Its translation: CATSDFVGEETQYF.

This clonotype was picked up many times. The chain carries TRBV6-1 and TRBJ2-7; D is ambiguous. Between the trimmed V and J ends, which lost 5 bases and 2 bases, there was a span of 13 bases. CDR3 size: 14 residues. Germline assignment: CDR1 MNHNS and CDR2 SASEGT. Here the CDR3 DNA reads TGTGCCAGCAGTTCCCTCGAACGACCCTACGAGCAGTACTTC. This sequence encodes CASSSLERPYEQYF.

The gene calls are TRBV30 and TRBJ2-7, with 7 positions matching TRBD1. V gave up 7 bases and J gave up 4 bases; unmatched junction bases: 10. The CDR3 is 13 residues long. CDR1 is GTSNPN and CDR2 is SVGIG in the germline V gene (reference sequence). Here the CDR3 DNA reads TGTGCCTTAGAGACAGGGTCGGGTTACGAGCAGTACTTC. Translating gives CALETGSGYEQYF.

V is TRBV27 and J is TRBJ2-1; D not certain. The CDR3 length is 13 residues. V lost 3 bases to trimming and J lost 3 bases, with 6 bases between them. The V gene's germline CDR1 is MNHEY and CDR2 SMNVEV (reference sequence). CDR3 DNA sequence: TGTGCCAGCAGTTTCGGTAACTACAATGAGCAGTTCTTC. Protein: CASSFGNYNEQFF.

The chain uses TRBV4-1 and TRBJ2-3; D gene uncertain. The V gene's germline CDR1 is MGHRA and CDR2 YSYEKL. This CDR3 has 15 residues. Trimming took 2 bases from V and 2 from J, leaving 11 bases between them. CDR3: CASSQRYPPTDTQYF. The CDR3 coding sequence is TGCGCCAGCAGCCAAAGGTACCCCCCCACAGATACGCAGTATTTT.

A note on this clonotype: This clone may be a read error of a much larger clone one base away. The chain has TRBV6-2 or TRBV6-3 and TRBJ1-3; D remains unclear. Trimming took 9 bases from V and 0 from J, leaving 15 bases between them. Germline V gene lookup returns CDR1 MNHEY and CDR2 SVGEGT. CDR3 length: 15 residues. CDR3 nucleotides: TGTGCCAGAAGTGACACCGCGGACTCTGGAAACACCATATATTTT. Residues: CARSDTADSGNTIYF.

Worth noting for this clonotype: With a much larger clone just one base away, this may be a read error. V is TRBV6-1 and J is TRBJ1-1; D is undetermined. Germline V gene lookup returns CDR1 MNHNS and CDR2 SASEGT. This CDR3 is built from 16 residues. The CDR3 sequence: CARSEAATGHHTEAFF. CDR3 in DNA: TGTGCCAGAAGTGAAGCTGCGACGGGTCACCACACTGAAGCTTTCTTT.

This clonotype was seen repeatedly, ten times or more. The J gene is TRBJ1-2, the V gene TRBV27, with TRBD1 matching 9 bases. Germline V gives CDR1 MNHEY, CDR2 SMNVEV (reference sequence). Losses at the gene ends were 5 bases for V and 4 bases for J; bases not matched to a gene: 5. The CDR3 runs 14 residues. The CDR3 DNA reads as TGTGCCAGCAGTCTTTCGACAGGGGGCTATGGCTACACCTTC. Translation gives CASSLSTGGYGYTF.

With regard to this clonotype: A much larger clone sits a single nucleotide away, making a read error possible. This sequence joins TRBV6-9 and TRBJ2-7, with a weak D call TRBD2 (5 bases). The germline gives CDR1 MNHGY, CDR2 SVAAGI. The CDR3 has 14 amino acids. V was clipped by 4 bases and J by 5 bases, with 15 bases between them. The CDR3 coding sequence is TGTGCCAGCAGTTCATGGGCAGCCGGGGACGAGCAGTACTTC. Translated: CASSSWAAGDEQYF.

This chain connects TRBV7-2 to TRBJ1-3; D ambiguous. Trimming pared 5 bases from V and 4 bases from J, leaving 18 bases between. Germline assignment: CDR1 SGHTA and CDR2 FQGNSA. The CDR3 runs 16 residues. CDR3 sequence (DNA): TGTGCCAGCAGCCCGTACCCCCCAGGTTCAGGAAACACCATATATTTT. Its translation: CASSPYPPGSGNTIYF.

The V call is TRBV3-1, the J call TRBJ2-3, with D perhaps given as TRBD1 or TRBD2 (5 bases each). The CDR3 has 13 amino acids. Trimming stripped 0 bases from V and 9 bases from J, with 10 bases between. CDR1 and CDR2 (germline): LGHDT, YNNKEL (reference sequence). CDR3 coding DNA: TGTGCCAGCAGCCAAGATCGGGACCAAACGCAGTATTTT. It codes for CASSQDRDQTQYF.

This clonotype was found many times. This chain uses TRBV20-1 with TRBJ1-2; possible D gene TRBD1, 5 bases. This CDR3 is 13 amino acids long. Trimming took off 1 base at V and 4 bases at J, with 10 bases between the two ends. Germline assignment: CDR1 DFQATT and CDR2 SNEGSKA (reference sequence). The CDR3 nucleotides read TGCAGTGCTAGAGCCGGGACTAGCTATGGCTACACCTTC. Translated: CSARAGTSYGYTF.

V gene TRBV7-9 combines with J gene TRBJ2-7; a weak D match, TRBD2 (6 bases). V was pared by 6 bases and J by 3 bases, with 18 bases between. CDR1 is SEHNR and CDR2 is FQNEAQ in the germline V gene (reference sequence). This CDR3 is 15 amino acids long. CDR3 sequence reads: CASSNRAGLGYEQYF. Written as DNA, the CDR3 is TGTGCCAGCAGTAATCGGGCGGGGTTAGGCTACGAGCAGTACTTC.

This clonotype has more than one count but fewer than ten. The chain carries TRBV20-1 and TRBJ2-4; perhaps TRBD2 as D (6 bases). V dropped 5 bases and J dropped 0 bases, with 14 bases sitting between them. Germline V gene sequence: CDR1 DFQATT, CDR2 SNEGSKA (reference sequence). The CDR3 length is 15 residues. CDR3 protein: CSAGGERKAKNIQYF. The CDR3 DNA follows: TGCAGTGCTGGAGGGGAGCGTAAAGCCAAAAACATTCAGTACTTC.

There are a few counts of this clonotype. This chain links TRBV2 with TRBJ2-1, with 9 bases aligning to TRBD2. The V segment lost 6 bases and the J segment 3 bases; nucleotides outside the gene matches: 6. CDR1 and CDR2 from the germline V gene are SNHLY and FYNNEI. The CDR3 runs to 15 residues. The CDR3 region is CASRSTSGNYNEQFF. Here the CDR3 DNA reads TGTGCCAGCAGGTCGACTAGCGGAAACTACAATGAGCAGTTCTTC.

This clonotype was picked up many times. V usage is TRBV27 and J usage is TRBJ1-6; a possible D gene is TRBD1 (6 bases). Deletions cut 3 bases from V and 7 bases from J, with 16 bases between. The CDR3 has 16 amino acids. Per germline, CDR1 MNHEY and CDR2 SMNVEV (reference sequence). This chain's CDR3 is CASSFYWGARNSPLHF. DNA of the CDR3: TGTGCCAGCAGTTTCTATTGGGGGGCGCGAAATTCACCCCTCCACTTT.